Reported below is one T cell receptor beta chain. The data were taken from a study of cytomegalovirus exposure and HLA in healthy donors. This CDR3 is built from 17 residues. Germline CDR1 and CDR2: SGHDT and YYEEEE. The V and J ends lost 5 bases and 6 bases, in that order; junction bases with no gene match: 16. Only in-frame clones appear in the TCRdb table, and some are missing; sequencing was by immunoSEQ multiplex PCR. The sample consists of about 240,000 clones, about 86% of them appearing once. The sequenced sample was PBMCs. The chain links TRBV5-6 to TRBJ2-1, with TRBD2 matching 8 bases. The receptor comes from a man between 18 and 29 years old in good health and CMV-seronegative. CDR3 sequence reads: CASRDPASGGGGNEQFF. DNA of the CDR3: TGTGCCAGCAGAGACCCTGCCAGCGGGGGAGGCGGCAATGAGCAGTTCTTC. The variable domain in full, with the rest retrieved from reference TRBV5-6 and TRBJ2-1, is DAGVTQSPTHLIKTRGQQVTLRCSPKSGHDTVSWYQQALGQGPQFIFQYYEEEERQRGNFPDRFSGHQFPNYSSELNVNALLLGDSALYLCASRDPASGGGGNEQFFGPGTRLTVL.